The subject of this entry is one T cell receptor beta chain. Its antigen is not identified. The read finishes 3 residues shy of the CDR3 end, and the germline J gene is used to complete it. CDR1 is SEHNR, CDR2 FQNEAQ, per germline (reference sequence). CDR3 length: 13 residues. Dot-blot hybridization genotyped cervical HPV amplified with MY09/MY11 PCR. This sample is drawn from a study of T cells in women clearing cervical HPV infection. The study, taken as a whole, reports: Richness differences could reflect unmeasured T-cell content per sample. TRBV6-7 abundance was lower in cases than controls (approximately 0.1% versus 0.17%).

Average input was around 1,100 ng genomic DNA for immunoSEQ TCR beta CDR3 amplification. Assay used: immunoSEQ multiplex PCR; TCRdb lists only in-frame clones, some missing. The repertoire table contains tens of thousands of clones. The receptor's source is a woman between 18 and 69 years old with a cervical HPV16 infection that either progressed to CIN3+ or cleared (not recorded which). Material: blood buffy coat. The chain couples TRBV7-9 to TRBJ2-3; D uncertain. The CDR3 sequence is CASSPESRLTQYF. The CDR3 DNA, read in part, is TGTGCCAGCAGCCCCGAGTCCAGGTTGACG.